This section outlines one TCR beta chain sequence together with its context. Its antigen is not known. These data belong to a study of cytomegalovirus exposure and HLA in healthy donors. The CDR3 sequence is 15 residues long. Germline CDR1 SEHNR, CDR2 FQNEAQ (reference sequence). V shed 1 base and J shed 1 base, with 9 bases lying between them. Sequencing was performed with immunoSEQ multiplex PCR; in TCRdb, only in-frame clones are kept and a portion is missing. The sample lists 150,000 to 200,000 clones; around four fifths were seen once. Overall study results and limits: Cytomegalovirus-associated status was assigned to more than 150 TCR beta chains. The TCR clusters that emerged in the first cohort tended, a later analysis found, to co-occur in the approximately 110 validation repertoires.

The J gene is TRBJ2-3, the V gene TRBV7-9; no firm D call. The source material was PBMCs. The clonotype comes from a man younger than 40 in good health and CMV-seropositive. DNA of the CDR3: TGTGCCAGCAGCTTAGGCTCAGAGGGCACAGATACGCAGTATTTT. It encodes CASSLGSEGTDTQYF.